Each of the 21 T cell receptor beta chains below was sequenced from the same sample in a study of shared clonotypes between healthy human individuals. CD8 cells regarded as naive lacked CD45RO, were positively chosen for CCR7, and omitted terminally differentiated effector memory CD45RA+ cells. Produced via immunoSEQ multiplex PCR; TCRdb's table is partial and in-frame only. The sample has under 1 million clones; about 96% are singletons. Sequences were obtained from naive CD8+ T cells sorted from blood. Every receptor here comes from a man aged 30-40 years in good health.

The J gene is TRBJ2-1, the V gene TRBV29-1; 9 nucleotides align to TRBD2. This CDR3 comprises 17 residues. Germline V gives CDR1 SQVTM, CDR2 ANQGSEA. Germline trimming cut 1 base from V and 3 bases from J; bases unmatched to any gene: 10. CDR3 sequence reads: CSVEGRLAGNHYNEQFF. As DNA, the CDR3 is TGCAGCGTTGAAGGGAGGCTAGCGGGAAACCACTACAATGAGCAGTTCTTC.

V and J are TRBV5-1 and TRBJ1-4, with TRBD1 matching 7 bases. The CDR3 sequence is 22 residues long. Germline CDR1 is SGHRS and CDR2 is YFSETQ. V dropped 0 bases and J dropped 0; count of bases not matched to a gene: 20. The CDR3 is CASSLVPTDTLAGGATNEKLFF. CDR3 in DNA: TGCGCCAGCAGCTTGGTCCCTACCGATACCCTGGCAGGGGGAGCAACTAATGAAAAACTGTTTTTT.

CDR3 in amino acids: CASSVGGGRAPYNEQFF. The CDR3 DNA follows: TGTGCCAGCAGCGTAGGCGGCGGGAGGGCCCCCTACAATGAGCAGTTCTTC. V is TRBV9 and J is TRBJ2-1, with 9 nucleotides matching TRBD2. This CDR3 contains 17 residues. The J segment lost 2 bases and the V segment lost 0 bases, leaving 6 bases of the junction unmatched. Germline V gene data show CDR1 as SGDLS and CDR2 as YYNGEE.

A single count supports this clone. Other DNA sequences of this sample code for an identical CDR3. This rearrangement joins TRBV7-8 to TRBJ2-3, with 10 bases identical to TRBD2. The CDR3 has 15 residues. J was trimmed by 3 bases and V by 1 base; bases with no gene match: 1. Germline V gene sequence: CDR1 SGHVS, CDR2 FQNEAQ. The CDR3, as DNA: TGTGCCAGCAGCTTAGGGACTAGCGGAACAGATACGCAGTATTTT. It yields the protein CASSLGTSGTDTQYF.

The chain links TRBV5-6 to TRBJ2-5; tentative D call: TRBD2 (5 bases). The CDR3 consists of 15 residues. Germline loops: CDR1 SGHDT, CDR2 YYEEEE. V gave up 1 base and J gave up 2 bases, with 12 bases separating them. CDR3 protein: CASSLRWETQETQYF. DNA of the CDR3: TGTGCCAGCAGCTTGCGGTGGGAGACTCAAGAGACCCAGTACTTC.

This chain connects TRBV9 to TRBJ2-1, with D unresolved. Per germline, CDR1 SGDLS and CDR2 YYNGEE. There are 14 residues in the CDR3. Trimming took off 3 bases at V and 8 bases at J, with 15 bases between the two ends. CDR3 DNA: TGTGCCAGCAGCGGCAAAGCCCCTGGGGATGAGCAGTTCTTC. It codes for CASSGKAPGDEQFF.

This clone was seen once. The chain combines TRBV10-3 with TRBJ2-1; no clear D gene. The CDR3 length is 17 residues. V lost 2 bases and J 2 bases, leaving 16 bases between the germline ends. CDR1 and CDR2 (germline): ENHRY, SYGVKD. Here the CDR3 DNA reads TGTGCCATCAGTGAGCCCCTCGCGGCCCAGGCCTACAATGAGCAGTTCTTC. Its translation is CAISEPLAAQAYNEQFF.

The V call is TRBV13, the J call TRBJ2-7, with TRBD1 matching over 9 bases. Germline V gene data show CDR1 as PRHDT and CDR2 as FYEKMQ (reference sequence). The CDR3 length is 15 residues. V lost 5 bases to trimming and J lost 7 bases; unmatched junction nucleotides: 12. CDR3 in amino acids: CASSRQGQGYQEQYF. Written as DNA, the CDR3 is TGTGCCAGCAGCCGACAGGGACAGGGCTATCAGGAGCAGTACTTC.

The chain uses TRBV29-1 and TRBJ1-1; D unclear. The germline V gene has CDR1 SQVTM and CDR2 ANQGSEA. The CDR3 is 14 amino acids. Trimming removed 4 bases at V and 1 base at J, with 13 bases between. This CDR3 is CSVGRLVTNTEAFF. The CDR3 DNA reads as TGCAGCGTTGGACGGCTCGTCACGAACACTGAAGCTTTCTTT.

The V call is TRBV29-1, the J call TRBJ2-2, with D perhaps given as TRBD1 or TRBD2 (6 bases each). V lost 4 bases and J lost 4, with 25 bases in between. The CDR3 consists of 18 residues. Per germline, CDR1 SQVTM and CDR2 ANQGSEA. The CDR3 reads CSVVVQGGPTGATGELFF. CDR3 DNA: TGCAGCGTTGTAGTACAGGGAGGCCCCACCGGGGCCACCGGGGAGCTGTTTTTT.

The J gene is TRBJ2-7, the V gene TRBV4-2; no definite D call. Germline V gives CDR1 LGHNA, CDR2 YNFKEQ. Trimming pared 0 bases from V and 3 bases from J, leaving 6 bases between. There are 13 residues in the CDR3. The CDR3 nucleotides read TGTGCCAGCAGCCAAGAGAACTTCTACGAGCAGTACTTC. This codes for CASSQENFYEQYF.

The J gene is TRBJ2-2, the V gene TRBV18; D remains ambiguous. The germline CDR1 and CDR2 sequences are KGHSH and LQKENI. V was pared by 3 bases and J by 3 bases, with 2 bases between. The CDR3 is 12 residues long. The CDR3 loop is CASSPDTGELFF. CDR3 coding DNA: TGTGCCAGCTCACCGGACACCGGGGAGCTGTTTTTT.

This chain connects TRBV13 to TRBJ1-1, with a tentative D call TRBD1 (5 bases). Germline V lookup: CDR1 PRHDT, CDR2 FYEKMQ (reference sequence). V was cut by 4 bases and J by 6 bases, with 6 bases left in between. The CDR3 has 11 residues. CDR3 protein: CASSWGAEAFF. The CDR3 bases are TGTGCCAGCAGCTGGGGCGCTGAAGCTTTCTTT.

The rearrangement joins TRBV7-9 to TRBJ2-7; the D is unclear. V lost 2 bases to trimming and J lost 1 base, with 9 bases between them. CDR1 and CDR2 from the germline V gene are SEHNR and FQNEAQ (reference sequence). The CDR3 loop spans 14 amino acids. The CDR3 loop reads CASSLLGQSYEQYF. DNA for the CDR3: TGTGCCAGCAGCTTACTAGGCCAGTCCTACGAGCAGTACTTC.

The chain is built from TRBV27 and TRBJ2-5; tentatively, D is TRBD1 (5 bases). This CDR3 spans 13 amino acids. The ends were cut back, 2 bases at V and 4 bases at J, with 8 bases in the middle. Per the germline V gene, CDR1 is MNHEY and CDR2 is SMNVEV (reference sequence). The CDR3 nucleotides read TGTGCCAGCAGTTTAGCCAGGGTAGAGACCCAGTACTTC. It is translated as CASSLARVETQYF.

This chain links TRBV15 with TRBJ1-5; D gene ambiguous. CDR1 and CDR2 from the germline V gene are LNHNV and YYDKDF (reference sequence). With 3 bases removed from V and 2 bases from J, the gap between germline ends came to 11 bases. CDR3 length: 15 amino acids. The CDR3 nucleotides are TGTGCCACCAGCAGGGCCATCAGTGGCAATCAGCCCCAGCATTTT. Translation: CATSRAISGNQPQHF.

V is TRBV4-1 and J is TRBJ2-1; perhaps TRBD2 as D (6 bases). This CDR3 spans 16 amino acids. The ends were cut back, 0 bases at V and 4 bases at J, with 13 bases in the middle. Germline CDR1 MGHRA, CDR2 YSYEKL. For the CDR3, the DNA is TGCGCCAGCAGCCAAGATCGGGACTTCCCTTACAATGAGCAGTTCTTC. Its protein product is CASSQDRDFPYNEQFF.

The chain uses TRBV28 and TRBJ2-7, with TRBD1 identical over 7 bases. The CDR3 sequence is 15 residues long. Germline CDR1 MDHEN, CDR2 SYDVKM. V lost 6 bases and J lost 0; bases outside the gene matches: 8. For the CDR3, the DNA is TGTGCCAGCAGCCGTACAGGGGTCGACTCCTACGAGCAGTACTTC. Protein product: CASSRTGVDSYEQYF.

CDR3 sequence: CASSLASGRALNSYEQYF. In DNA, the CDR3 is TGTGCCAGCAGTTTAGCTAGCGGGAGGGCACTGAACTCCTACGAGCAGTACTTC. V is TRBV28 and J is TRBJ2-7, with 12 bases fitting TRBD2. Germline CDR1 reads MDHEN; CDR2 reads SYDVKM. With V trimmed by 2 bases and J by 0 bases, 8 bases remained unmatched. This CDR3 contains 18 residues.

Comment on this clone: The identical CDR3 is also encoded by other nucleotide sequences in the sample. The genes are TRBV13 and TRBJ2-7; D is unresolved. This CDR3 has 13 residues. The ends were cut back, 1 base at V and 4 bases at J, with 8 bases in the middle. The germline V gene encodes CDR1 PRHDT and CDR2 FYEKMQ (reference sequence). The CDR3 DNA follows: TGTGCCAGCAGCTTAGAATCGGGTTACGAGCAGTACTTC. It translates to CASSLESGYEQYF. The full variable domain, rest sourced from reference TRBV13 and TRBJ2-7, is AAGVIQSPRHLIKEKRETATLKCYPIPRHDTVYWYQQGPGQDPQFLISFYEKMQSDKGSIPDRFSAQQFSDYHSELNMSSLELGDSALYFCASSLESGYEQYFGPGTRLTVT.

The V call is TRBV7-9, the J call TRBJ2-1; TRBD2 matches at 10 bases. CDR1 SEHNR and CDR2 FQNEAQ come from the germline V gene (reference sequence). J gave up 7 bases and V 4 bases, and 7 bases lay outside the gene matches. This CDR3 contains 15 residues. The CDR3 reads CASSSDPGLANEQFF. The CDR3 DNA reads TGTGCCAGCAGCTCGGATCCGGGACTAGCGAATGAGCAGTTCTTC.